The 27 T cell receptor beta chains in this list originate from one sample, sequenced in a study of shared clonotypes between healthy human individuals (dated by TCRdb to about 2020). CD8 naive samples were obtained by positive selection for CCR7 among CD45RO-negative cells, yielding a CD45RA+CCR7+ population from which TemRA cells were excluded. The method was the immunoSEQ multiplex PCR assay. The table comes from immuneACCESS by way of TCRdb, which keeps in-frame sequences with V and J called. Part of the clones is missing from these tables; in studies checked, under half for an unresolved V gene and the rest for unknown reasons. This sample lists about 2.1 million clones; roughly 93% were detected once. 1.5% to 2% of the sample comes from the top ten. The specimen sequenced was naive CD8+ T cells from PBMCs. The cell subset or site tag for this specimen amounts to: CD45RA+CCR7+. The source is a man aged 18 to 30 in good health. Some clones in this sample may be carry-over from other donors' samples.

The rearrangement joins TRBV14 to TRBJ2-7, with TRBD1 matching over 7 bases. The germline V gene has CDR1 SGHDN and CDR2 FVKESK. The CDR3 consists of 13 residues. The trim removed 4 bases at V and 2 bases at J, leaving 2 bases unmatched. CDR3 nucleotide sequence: TGTGCCAGCAGCCGGACAGGCACCTACGAGCAGTACTTC. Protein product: CASSRTGTYEQYF.

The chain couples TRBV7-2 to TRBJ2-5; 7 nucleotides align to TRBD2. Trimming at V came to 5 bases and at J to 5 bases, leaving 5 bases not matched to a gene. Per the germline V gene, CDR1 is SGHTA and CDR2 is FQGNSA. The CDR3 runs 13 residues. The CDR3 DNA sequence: TGTGCCAGCAGCCCCGGGGGGTTGGAGACCCAGTACTTC. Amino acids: CASSPGGLETQYF.

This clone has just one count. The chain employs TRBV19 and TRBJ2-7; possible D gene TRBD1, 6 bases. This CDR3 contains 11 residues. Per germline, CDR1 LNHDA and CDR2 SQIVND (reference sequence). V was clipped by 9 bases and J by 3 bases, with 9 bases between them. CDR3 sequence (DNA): TGTGCCAGCTCAGGGGTCTACGAGCAGTACTTC. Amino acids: CASSGVYEQYF. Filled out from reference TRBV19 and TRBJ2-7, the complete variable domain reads DGGITQSPKYLFRKEGQNVTLSCEQNLNHDAMYWYRQDPGQGLRLIYYSQIVNDFQKGDIAEGYSVSREKKESFPLTVTSAQKNPTAFYLCASSGVYEQYFGPGTRLTVT.

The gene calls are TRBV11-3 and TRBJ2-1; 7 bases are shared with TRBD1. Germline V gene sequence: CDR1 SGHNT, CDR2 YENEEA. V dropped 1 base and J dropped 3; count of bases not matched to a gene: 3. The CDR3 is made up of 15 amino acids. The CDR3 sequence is CASSLGQGGYNEQFF. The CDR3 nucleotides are TGTGCCAGCAGCTTAGGACAGGGTGGCTACAATGAGCAGTTCTTC. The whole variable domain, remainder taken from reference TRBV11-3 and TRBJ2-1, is EAGVVQSPRYKIIEKKQPVAFWCNPISGHNTLYWYLQNLGQGPELLIRYENEEAVDDSQLPKDRFSAERLKGVDSTLKIQPAELGDSAVYLCASSLGQGGYNEQFFGPGTRLTVL.

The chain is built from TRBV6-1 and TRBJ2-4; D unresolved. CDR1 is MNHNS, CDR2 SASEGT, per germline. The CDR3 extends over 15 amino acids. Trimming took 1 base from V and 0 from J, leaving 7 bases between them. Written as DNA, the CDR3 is TGTGCCAGCAGTGAAGTCGGCCTAGCCAAAAACATTCAGTACTTC. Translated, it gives CASSEVGLAKNIQYF.

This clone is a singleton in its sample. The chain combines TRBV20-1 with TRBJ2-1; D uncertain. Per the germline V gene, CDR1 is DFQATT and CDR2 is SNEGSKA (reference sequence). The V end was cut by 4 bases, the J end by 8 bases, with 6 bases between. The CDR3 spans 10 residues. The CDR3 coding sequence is TGCAGTGCTATTGGGGATGAGCAGTTCTTC. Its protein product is CSAIGDEQFF.

The CDR3 loop reads CASSLGQGGRETQYF. As DNA, the CDR3 is TGTGCCAGCAGTTTGGGACAGGGAGGGCGGGAGACCCAGTACTTC. The rearrangement uses TRBV28 and TRBJ2-5, with 9 bases lining up with TRBD1. The CDR3 has 15 residues. The J segment lost 5 bases and the V segment lost 3 bases, leaving 7 bases of the junction unmatched. Germline V gene sequence: CDR1 MDHEN, CDR2 SYDVKM.

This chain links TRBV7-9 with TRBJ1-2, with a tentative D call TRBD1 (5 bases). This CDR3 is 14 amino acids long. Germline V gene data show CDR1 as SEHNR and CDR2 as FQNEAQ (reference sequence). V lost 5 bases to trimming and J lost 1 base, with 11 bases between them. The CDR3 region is CASSAAGRNYGYTF. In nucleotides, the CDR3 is TGTGCCAGCAGCGCCGCGGGGCGTAACTATGGCTACACCTTC.

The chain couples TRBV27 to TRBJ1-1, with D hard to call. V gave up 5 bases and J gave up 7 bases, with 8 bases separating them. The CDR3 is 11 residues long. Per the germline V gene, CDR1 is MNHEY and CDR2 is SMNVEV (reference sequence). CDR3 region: CASSRGVEAFF. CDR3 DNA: TGTGCCAGCAGTCGCGGGGTTGAAGCTTTCTTT.

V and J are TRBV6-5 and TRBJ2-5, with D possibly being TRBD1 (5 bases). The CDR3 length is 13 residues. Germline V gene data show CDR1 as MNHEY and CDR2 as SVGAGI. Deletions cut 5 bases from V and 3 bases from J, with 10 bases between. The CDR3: CASSPDTEETQYF. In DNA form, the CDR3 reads TGTGCCAGCAGTCCGGACACAGAAGAGACCCAGTACTTC.

The CDR3: CASSYSGMGTGELFF. The CDR3, as DNA: TGTGCCAGCAGTTACTCCGGCATGGGCACCGGGGAGCTGTTTTTT. The J gene is TRBJ2-2, the V gene TRBV6-5; no firm D call. The CDR3 sequence is 15 residues long. Between the trimmed V and J ends, which lost 0 bases and 4 bases, there was a span of 9 bases. Per the germline V gene, CDR1 is MNHEY and CDR2 is SVGAGI.

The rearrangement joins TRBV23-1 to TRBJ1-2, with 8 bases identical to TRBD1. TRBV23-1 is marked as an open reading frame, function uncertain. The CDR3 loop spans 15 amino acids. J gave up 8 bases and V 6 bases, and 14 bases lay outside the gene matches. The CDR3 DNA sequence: TGCGCCAGCAGACAAACCGGGACAGGAATGCGGGGCTACACCTTC. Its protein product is CASRQTGTGMRGYTF.

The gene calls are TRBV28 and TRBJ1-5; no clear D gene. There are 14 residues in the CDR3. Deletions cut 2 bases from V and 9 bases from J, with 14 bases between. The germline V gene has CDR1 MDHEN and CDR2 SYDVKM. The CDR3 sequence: CASSLPQMSGPQHF. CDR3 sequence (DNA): TGTGCCAGCAGTTTACCGCAAATGAGCGGGCCCCAGCATTTT. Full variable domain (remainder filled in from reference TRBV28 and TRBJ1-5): DVKVTQSSRYLVKRTGEKVFLECVQDMDHENMFWYRQDPGLGLRLIYFSYDVKMKEKGDIPEGYSVSREKKERFSLILESASTNQTSMYLCASSLPQMSGPQHFGDGTRLSIL.

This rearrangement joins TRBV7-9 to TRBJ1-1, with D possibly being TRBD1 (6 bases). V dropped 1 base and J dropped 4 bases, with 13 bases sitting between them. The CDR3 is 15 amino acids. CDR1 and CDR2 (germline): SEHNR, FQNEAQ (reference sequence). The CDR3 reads CASSLGALRGTEAFF. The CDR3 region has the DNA TGTGCCAGCAGCTTAGGGGCTCTCAGGGGCACTGAAGCTTTCTTT.

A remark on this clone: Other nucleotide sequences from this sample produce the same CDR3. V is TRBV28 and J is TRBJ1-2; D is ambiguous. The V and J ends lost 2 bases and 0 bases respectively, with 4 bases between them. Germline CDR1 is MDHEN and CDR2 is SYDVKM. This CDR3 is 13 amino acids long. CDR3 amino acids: CASSLVSNYGYTF. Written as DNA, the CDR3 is TGTGCCAGCAGTTTAGTTTCTAACTATGGCTACACCTTC.

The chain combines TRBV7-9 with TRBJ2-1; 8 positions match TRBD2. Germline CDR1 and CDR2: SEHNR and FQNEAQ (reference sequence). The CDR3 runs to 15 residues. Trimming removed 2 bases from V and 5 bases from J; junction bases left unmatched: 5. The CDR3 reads CASSLNSGTNNEQFF. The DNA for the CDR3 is TGTGCCAGCAGCTTAAATAGCGGGACCAACAATGAGCAGTTCTTC.

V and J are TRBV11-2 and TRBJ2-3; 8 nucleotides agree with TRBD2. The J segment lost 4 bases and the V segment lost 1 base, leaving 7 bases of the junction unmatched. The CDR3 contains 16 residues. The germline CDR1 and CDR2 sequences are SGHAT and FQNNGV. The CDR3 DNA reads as TGTGCCAGCAGCTTAGTAGGGCGGGAGGACCCAGATACGCAGTATTTT. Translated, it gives CASSLVGREDPDTQYF.

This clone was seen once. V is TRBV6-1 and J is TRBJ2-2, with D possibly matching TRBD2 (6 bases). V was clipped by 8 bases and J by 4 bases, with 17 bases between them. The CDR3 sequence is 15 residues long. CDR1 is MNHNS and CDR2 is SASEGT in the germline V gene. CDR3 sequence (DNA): TGTGCCAGCGGGACTTCCCGAAGGGGCACCGGGGAGCTGTTTTTT. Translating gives CASGTSRRGTGELFF.

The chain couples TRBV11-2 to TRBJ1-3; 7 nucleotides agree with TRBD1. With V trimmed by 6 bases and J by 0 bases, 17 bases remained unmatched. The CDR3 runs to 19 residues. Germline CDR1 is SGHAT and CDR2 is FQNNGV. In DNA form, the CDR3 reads TGTGCCAGCAGATCGTCAGGGTCCCGGGACAGCGCCTCTGGAAACACCATATATTTT. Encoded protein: CASRSSGSRDSASGNTIYF. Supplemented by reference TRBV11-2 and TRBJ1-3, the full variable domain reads EAGVAQSPRYKIIEKRQSVAFWCNPISGHATLYWYQQILGQGPKLLIQFQNNGVVDDSQLPKDRFSAERLKGVDSTLKIQPAKLEDSAVYLCASRSSGSRDSASGNTIYFGEGSWLTVV.

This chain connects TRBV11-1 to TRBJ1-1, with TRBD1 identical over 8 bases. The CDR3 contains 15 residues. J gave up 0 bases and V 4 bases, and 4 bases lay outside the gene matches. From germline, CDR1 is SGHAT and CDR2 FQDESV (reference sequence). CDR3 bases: TGTGCCAGCAGCTCCCGACAGGGGATGAACACTGAAGCTTTCTTT. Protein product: CASSSRQGMNTEAFF.

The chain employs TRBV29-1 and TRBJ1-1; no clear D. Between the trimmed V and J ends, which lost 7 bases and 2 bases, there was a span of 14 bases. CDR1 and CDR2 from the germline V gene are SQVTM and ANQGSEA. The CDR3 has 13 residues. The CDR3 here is CSGDAPLNTEAFF. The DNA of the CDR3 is TGCAGCGGGGATGCCCCCCTCAACACTGAAGCTTTCTTT.

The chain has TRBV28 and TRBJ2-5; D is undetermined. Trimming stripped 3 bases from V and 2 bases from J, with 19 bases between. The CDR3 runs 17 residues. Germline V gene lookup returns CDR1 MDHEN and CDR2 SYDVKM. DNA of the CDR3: TGTGCCAGCAGTTTTTTTGGAGCTGGGGTCACACAAGAGACCCAGTACTTC. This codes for CASSFFGAGVTQETQYF.

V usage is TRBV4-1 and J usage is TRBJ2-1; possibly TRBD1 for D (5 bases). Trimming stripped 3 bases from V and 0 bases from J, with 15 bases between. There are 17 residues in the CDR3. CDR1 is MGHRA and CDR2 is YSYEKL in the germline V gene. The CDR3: CASSHDRTLSSYNEQFF. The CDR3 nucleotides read TGCGCCAGCAGCCACGACAGAACCCTGAGCTCCTACAATGAGCAGTTCTTC.

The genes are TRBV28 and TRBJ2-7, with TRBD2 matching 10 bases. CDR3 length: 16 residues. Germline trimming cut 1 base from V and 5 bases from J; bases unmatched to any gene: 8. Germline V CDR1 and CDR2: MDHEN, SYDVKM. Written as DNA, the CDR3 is TGTGCCAGCAGTTTATTAGCGGGAGGTGCGTTCCACGAGCAGTACTTC. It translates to CASSLLAGGAFHEQYF.

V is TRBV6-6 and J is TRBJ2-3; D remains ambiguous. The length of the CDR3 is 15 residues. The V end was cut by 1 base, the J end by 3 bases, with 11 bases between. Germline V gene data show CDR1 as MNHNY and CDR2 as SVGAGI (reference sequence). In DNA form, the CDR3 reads TGTGCCAGCAGTTACTTCCATCAAGTGACAGATACGCAGTATTTT. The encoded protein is CASSYFHQVTDTQYF.

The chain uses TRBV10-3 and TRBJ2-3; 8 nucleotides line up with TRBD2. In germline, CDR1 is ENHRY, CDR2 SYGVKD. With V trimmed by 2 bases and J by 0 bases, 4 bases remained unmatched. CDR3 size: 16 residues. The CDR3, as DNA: TGTGCCATCAGTGAGGGTAGCGGGACTAGCACAGATACGCAGTATTTT. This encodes CAISEGSGTSTDTQYF.

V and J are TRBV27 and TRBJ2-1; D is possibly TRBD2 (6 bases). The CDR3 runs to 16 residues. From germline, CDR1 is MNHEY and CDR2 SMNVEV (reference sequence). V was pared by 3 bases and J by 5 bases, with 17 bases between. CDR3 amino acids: CASSLNPGSGDNEQFF. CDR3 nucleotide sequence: TGTGCCAGCAGTTTGAACCCAGGGTCGGGGGACAATGAGCAGTTCTTC.